The 14 T cell receptor beta chains below were found in one sample sequenced in a study of PD-L1 blockade in urothelial cancer. The data were produced by immunoSEQ multiplex PCR, yet TCRdb's version contains in-frame clones alone and is incomplete. The repertoire has roughly 90,000 clones, approximately 88% of them found once; the top ten carry around 0.94%. Specified time point: pretreatment peripheral blood. Sequences were derived from PBMCs, sampled around atezolizumab (anti-PD-L1) treatment. Receptor source: a woman older than 75 with urothelial cancer.

The chain links TRBV5-8 to TRBJ2-1; tentative D call: TRBD1 (6 bases). Germline V gene data show CDR1 as SGHTS and CDR2 as YDEGEE. The CDR3 spans 15 residues. The V end was cut by 0 bases, the J end by 4 bases, with 11 bases between. Here the CDR3 DNA reads TGTGCCAGCAGCTTGGGGCAGGGGACATACAATGAGCAGTTCTTC. This encodes CASSLGQGTYNEQFF.

The chain carries TRBV28 and TRBJ1-2; D is possibly TRBD1 (6 bases). This CDR3 is built from 13 residues. Trimming cost V 4 bases and J 4 bases, with 10 bases left between them. The germline gives CDR1 MDHEN, CDR2 SYDVKM. The CDR3 loop is CASSSQGFYGYTF. The CDR3 DNA is TGTGCCAGCAGTTCTCAGGGGTTCTATGGCTACACCTTC.

The chain recombines TRBV5-1 with TRBJ1-1; D perhaps matches TRBD1 (5 bases). V dropped 1 base and J dropped 4 bases, with 11 bases sitting between them. The CDR3 covers 14 residues. In germline, CDR1 is SGHRS, CDR2 YFSETQ. CDR3 in amino acids: CASSLLAGGTEAFF. CDR3 DNA sequence: TGCGCCAGCAGCTTGTTGGCCGGGGGCACTGAAGCTTTCTTT.

The sample holds one count of this clone. The chain couples TRBV18 to TRBJ1-4, with 9 bases identical to TRBD1. This CDR3 has 11 residues. CDR1 and CDR2 (germline): KGHSH, LQKENI. Unmatched junction bases numbered 1, after V lost 3 bases and J lost 14 bases. As DNA, the CDR3 is TGTGCCAGCTCACCTGGACAGGGGCTGTTTTTT. Translation gives CASSPGQGLFF.

This rearrangement joins TRBV10-2 to TRBJ1-5, with D possibly being TRBD1 (5 bases). Looked up from germline, CDR1 is WSHSY and CDR2 is SAAADI. This CDR3 is 16 amino acids long. V lost 3 bases, J lost 1 base, and 13 bases lay in between. The CDR3 bases are TGCGCCAGCAGTGATAGGTCTGGGGCCAGCAATCAGCCCCAGCATTTT. This translates into CASSDRSGASNQPQHF.

This rearrangement joins TRBV5-1 to TRBJ2-3; no clear D. The CDR3 has 12 residues. CDR1 and CDR2 (germline): SGHRS, YFSETQ. V was shortened by 1 base and J by 5 bases, with 5 bases between the two germline ends. This CDR3 is CASSLYLDTQYF. In DNA form, the CDR3 reads TGCGCCAGCAGCTTGTATCTAGATACGCAGTATTTT.

The chain couples TRBV5-1 to TRBJ2-3; TRBD2 is a possible D gene (5 bases). CDR1 and CDR2 (germline): SGHRS, YFSETQ. The CDR3 sequence is 16 residues long. V was shortened by 0 bases and J by 4 bases, with 15 bases between the two germline ends. The CDR3 nucleotides read TGCGCCAGCAGCTTGGGTATGTTGGCCGGGGCAGATACGCAGTATTTT. Translation gives CASSLGMLAGADTQYF.

This clone has a single count. The genes are TRBV4-2 and TRBJ2-1; weak D call: TRBD2 (5 bases). Trimming cost V 3 bases and J 1 base, with 13 bases left between them. Germline V gene data show CDR1 as LGHNA and CDR2 as YNFKEQ. The CDR3 spans 16 residues. CDR3 loop: CASSQGSAVSYNEQFF. CDR3 nucleotides: TGTGCCAGCAGCCAGGGGTCAGCGGTATCCTACAATGAGCAGTTCTTC.

This chain links TRBV19 with TRBJ1-5; D remains ambiguous. The CDR3 has 14 residues. Trimming took 7 bases from V and 4 from J, leaving 14 bases between them. Germline V CDR1 and CDR2: LNHDA, SQIVND (reference sequence). This CDR3 is CASTPVAGNQPQHF. The CDR3 DNA reads as TGTGCCAGTACCCCCGTTGCCGGGAATCAGCCCCAGCATTTT.

The chain has TRBV5-5 and TRBJ1-1; 10 positions agree with TRBD1. The V segment lost 0 bases and the J segment 0 bases; nucleotides outside the gene matches: 5. The CDR3 totals 17 residues. Germline CDR1 and CDR2: SGHKS and YYEKEE (reference sequence). The CDR3 DNA sequence: TGTGCCAGCAGCTTGGTGGGGGGACAGGGGCTGAACACTGAAGCTTTCTTT. Amino acid sequence: CASSLVGGQGLNTEAFF.

CDR3 loop: CASSLSAYSRRGLGEKLFF. The CDR3 DNA reads as TGTGCCAGCAGTTTATCGGCTTACTCCAGGAGGGGGCTGGGGGAAAAACTGTTTTTT. The chain combines TRBV27 with TRBJ1-4; 7 nucleotides match TRBD1. CDR1 and CDR2 from the germline V gene are MNHEY and SMNVEV (reference sequence). Trimming cost V 0 bases and J 8 bases; bases outside gene matches: 18. The CDR3 runs 19 residues.

The chain links TRBV6-1 to TRBJ2-5; D is possibly TRBD2 (6 bases). This CDR3 contains 15 residues. Germline CDR1 reads MNHNS; CDR2 reads SASEGT. Trimming took off 6 bases at V and 5 bases at J, with 19 bases between the two ends. In DNA, the CDR3 is TGTGCCAGCAGCCTCGGGGGAGTAGCGGCGGAGACCCAGTACTTC. Amino acids: CASSLGGVAAETQYF.

The chain carries TRBV28 and TRBJ2-6, with D possibly being TRBD1 (6 bases). Germline CDR1 is MDHEN and CDR2 is SYDVKM. V shed 6 bases and J shed 2 bases, with 14 bases lying between them. This CDR3 is built from 16 residues. The CDR3 sequence is CASSPADRTGANVLTF. The CDR3 DNA sequence: TGTGCCAGCAGCCCCGCCGACAGGACTGGGGCCAACGTCCTGACTTTC.

CDR3 amino acids: CASSGAGVEQFF. In DNA form, the CDR3 reads TGTGCCAGCAGTGGGGCAGGGGTTGAGCAGTTCTTC. This chain links TRBV2 with TRBJ2-1, with D possibly being TRBD1 (6 bases). The germline gives CDR1 SNHLY, CDR2 FYNNEI. V lost 4 bases, J lost 9 bases, and 10 bases lay in between. The CDR3 is made up of 12 amino acids. Based on the CDR3 plus reference TRBV2 and TRBJ2-1, the full variable domain is EPEVTQTPSHQVTQMGQEVILRCVPISNHLYFYWYRQILGQKVEFLVSFYNNEISEKSEIFDDQFSVERPDGSNFTLKIRSTKLEDSAMYFCASSGAGVEQFFGPGTRLTVL.